The rows below give T cell receptor beta chains drawn from one sample of a study of blood T cell repertoires in COVID-19. Repertoires were generated with immunoSEQ multiplex PCR, while TCRdb's copy carries only in-frame clones and drops some. The sample includes around 250,000 clones, around nine tenths seen only once; the top ten take more than 6.5%. Specimen: peripheral blood. Receptors originate from a woman aged 70-85 years with active or convalescent COVID-19. CDR3s include the opening cysteine and the closing phenylalanine or tryptophan. D genes are given only for firm matches. Clone size is given for some rows only: seen once, a few or many times, or a class if the clone is expanded.

D gene: NA
clone size: once
J gene: TRBJ2-2
V gene: TRBV29-1
CDR3 protein: CSVEGLRTANTGELFF
CDR3 DNA: TGCAGCGTTGAAGGTCTTCGAACAGCAAACACCGGGGAGCTGTTTTTT

D gene: TRBD1
clone size: NA
J gene: TRBJ1-2
V gene: TRBV10-3
CDR3 protein: CAISGGQGYGYTF
CDR3 DNA: TGTGCCATCAGTGGAGGACAGGGCTATGGCTACACCTTC

D gene: TRBD1
clone size: NA
J gene: TRBJ1-2
V gene: TRBV25-1
CDR3 protein: CASSDWTGDGYTF
CDR3 DNA: TGTGCCAGCAGTGACTGGACAGGGGATGGCTACACCTTC

D gene: TRBD2
clone size: NA
J gene: TRBJ2-1
V gene: TRBV27
CDR3 protein: CASSPEGDYGNNEQFF
CDR3 DNA: TGTGCCAGCAGTCCCGAAGGGGACTACGGAAACAATGAGCAGTTCTTC

D gene: NA
clone size: NA
J gene: TRBJ1-2
V gene: TRBV19
CDR3 protein: CASSISRGASYTF
CDR3 DNA: TGTGCCAGTAGTATAAGTCGCGGGGCTAGCTACACCTTC

D gene: NA
clone size: NA
J gene: TRBJ2-3
V gene: TRBV5-1
CDR3 protein: CASRSGDRFTDTQYF
CDR3 DNA: TGCGCCAGCAGATCGGGGGACAGATTCACAGATACGCAGTATTTT

D gene: TRBD2
clone size: NA
J gene: TRBJ2-5
V gene: TRBV6-6
CDR3 protein: CASSPTGEGETQYF
CDR3 DNA: TGTGCCAGCAGCCCGACGGGGGAGGGGGAGACCCAGTACTTC

D gene: TRBD2
clone size: NA
J gene: TRBJ2-1
V gene: TRBV15
CDR3 protein: CATSRRAGGNEQFF
CDR3 DNA: TGTGCCACCAGCAGAAGAGCGGGGGGCAATGAGCAGTTCTTC

D gene: TRBD1
clone size: NA
J gene: TRBJ1-2
V gene: TRBV10-3
CDR3 protein: CAISETGQGARGYTF
CDR3 DNA: TGTGCCATCAGTGAGACCGGACAGGGGGCTCGGGGCTACACCTTC

D gene: TRBD1
clone size: NA
J gene: TRBJ1-2
V gene: TRBV13
CDR3 protein: CASSLGGQGPFFYGYTF
CDR3 DNA: TGTGCCAGCAGCTTAGGGGGACAGGGGCCCTTTTTTTATGGCTACACCTTC

D gene: NA
clone size: NA
J gene: TRBJ2-7
V gene: TRBV12-3/TRBV12-4
CDR3 protein: CASSLHSPYEQYF
CDR3 DNA: TGTGCCAGCAGTTTACACAGCCCCTACGAGCAGTACTTC

D gene: NA
clone size: NA
J gene: TRBJ1-3
V gene: TRBV7-9
CDR3 protein: CASSLASAGNTIYF
CDR3 DNA: TGTGCCAGCAGCTTAGCGTCAGCTGGAAACACCATATATTTT

D gene: TRBD1
clone size: NA
J gene: TRBJ1-2
V gene: TRBV5-1
CDR3 protein: CASSLGDRDYYGYTF
CDR3 DNA: TGCGCCAGCAGCTTGGGCGACAGGGATTACTATGGCTACACCTTC

D gene: NA
clone size: NA
J gene: TRBJ1-3
V gene: TRBV7-9
CDR3 protein: CAAAAQSLGNTIYF
CDR3 DNA: TGTGCCGCAGCGGCCCAGAGCCTTGGAAACACCATATATTTT

D gene: NA
clone size: few
J gene: TRBJ1-2
V gene: TRBV3-1/TRBV3-2
CDR3 protein: CASSPDTGIVTF
CDR3 DNA: TGTGCCAGCAGCCCCGATACCGGGATTGTCACCTTC

D gene: TRBD1
clone size: NA
J gene: TRBJ1-1
V gene: TRBV27
CDR3 protein: CASKGTGGSYTEAFF
CDR3 DNA: TGTGCCAGCAAAGGGACAGGGGGTTCTTACACTGAAGCTTTCTTT

D gene: NA
clone size: NA
J gene: TRBJ2-4
V gene: TRBV2
CDR3 protein: CASSTGGVAKNIQYF
CDR3 DNA: TGTGCCAGCAGTACAGGGGGGGTAGCCAAAAACATTCAGTACTTC

D gene: TRBD1
clone size: NA
J gene: TRBJ2-2
V gene: TRBV6-6
CDR3 protein: CASSRTGAMGGGTGELFF
CDR3 DNA: TGTGCCAGCAGTCGGACAGGGGCGATGGGGGGTGGCACCGGGGAGCTGTTTTTT

D gene: TRBD1
clone size: NA
J gene: TRBJ1-1
V gene: TRBV5-1
CDR3 protein: CASSHGTGGEAFF
CDR3 DNA: TGCGCCAGCAGCCACGGGACAGGGGGCGAAGCTTTCTTT

D gene: NA
clone size: NA
J gene: TRBJ1-6
V gene: TRBV7-2
CDR3 protein: CASSLGGNSPLHF
CDR3 DNA: TGTGCCAGCAGCTTAGGGGGCAATTCACCCCTCCACTTT

D gene: NA
clone size: NA
J gene: TRBJ2-7
V gene: TRBV11-2
CDR3 protein: CASSLTDLGSYEQYF
CDR3 DNA: TGTGCCAGCAGCTTAACCGACCTAGGCTCCTACGAGCAGTACTTC

D gene: NA
clone size: NA
J gene: TRBJ1-1
V gene: TRBV5-6
CDR3 protein: CASSPQGMTEAFF
CDR3 DNA: TGTGCCAGCAGCCCCCAGGGTATGACTGAAGCTTTCTTT

D gene: NA
clone size: NA
J gene: TRBJ1-6
V gene: TRBV6-6
CDR3 protein: CASTMGGGSSNSPLHF
CDR3 DNA: TGTGCCAGCACCATGGGGGGGGGCTCTTCGAATTCACCCCTCCACTTT

D gene: NA
clone size: NA
J gene: TRBJ1-2
V gene: TRBV9
CDR3 protein: CASSDRGSGGRGYTF
CDR3 DNA: TGTGCCAGCAGCGACCGGGGGTCGGGAGGCCGGGGCTACACCTTC

D gene: TRBD1
clone size: once
J gene: TRBJ1-2
V gene: TRBV4-1
CDR3 protein: CASSHPGQGVTGYTF
CDR3 DNA: TGCGCCAGCAGCCACCCCGGACAGGGTGTTACTGGCTACACCTTC

D gene: NA
clone size: NA
J gene: TRBJ1-6
V gene: TRBV7-2
CDR3 protein: CASSAGRDNSPLHF
CDR3 DNA: TGTGCCAGCAGCGCGGGAAGGGATAATTCACCCCTCCACTTT

D gene: TRBD1
clone size: NA
J gene: TRBJ1-4
V gene: TRBV27
CDR3 protein: CASKRGDRDIGEKLFF
CDR3 DNA: TGTGCCAGCAAAAGAGGGGACAGGGATATAGGCGAAAAACTGTTTTTT

D gene: NA
clone size: NA
J gene: TRBJ1-2
V gene: TRBV10-3
CDR3 protein: CAISLGETDGYTF
CDR3 DNA: TGTGCCATCAGTTTAGGGGAAACGGATGGCTACACCTTC

D gene: NA
clone size: NA
J gene: TRBJ1-1
V gene: TRBV7-9
CDR3 protein: CASSLYQAPGAFF
CDR3 DNA: TGTGCCAGCAGCTTATATCAGGCCCCAGGGGCTTTCTTT

D gene: NA
clone size: NA
J gene: TRBJ2-5
V gene: TRBV29-1
CDR3 protein: CSVDAGSPRETQYF
CDR3 DNA: TGCAGCGTCGACGCGGGCTCTCCCAGGGAGACCCAGTACTTC

D gene: TRBD1
clone size: NA
J gene: TRBJ1-1
V gene: TRBV3-1/TRBV3-2
CDR3 protein: CASSQVGGQGVTEAFF
CDR3 DNA: TGTGCCAGCAGCCAAGTTGGGGGACAGGGGGTGACTGAAGCTTTCTTT

D gene: TRBD1
clone size: NA
J gene: TRBJ1-2
V gene: TRBV27
CDR3 protein: CASSFGARGYGYTF
CDR3 DNA: TGTGCCAGCAGTTTCGGGGCCAGGGGGTATGGCTACACCTTC

D gene: TRBD1
clone size: NA
J gene: TRBJ2-5
V gene: TRBV7-3
CDR3 protein: CASSLGGTGKETQYF
CDR3 DNA: TGTGCCAGCAGCTTAGGGGGGACAGGGAAGGAGACCCAGTACTTC

D gene: NA
clone size: NA
J gene: TRBJ2-3
V gene: TRBV6-5
CDR3 protein: CASSYSDSADTQYF
CDR3 DNA: TGTGCCAGCAGTTACTCGGATAGCGCAGATACGCAGTATTTT

D gene: NA
clone size: NA
J gene: TRBJ2-7
V gene: TRBV5-1
CDR3 protein: CASSLTVYEQYF
CDR3 DNA: TGCGCCAGCAGCTTGACAGTTTACGAGCAGTACTTC

D gene: TRBD1
clone size: few
J gene: TRBJ2-7
V gene: TRBV11-2
CDR3 protein: CASSSTTGPGSYEQYF
CDR3 DNA: TGTGCCAGCAGCTCCACGACAGGGCCTGGTTCCTACGAGCAGTACTTC

D gene: TRBD1
clone size: once
J gene: TRBJ1-5
V gene: TRBV19
CDR3 protein: CATQTGSKPQHF
CDR3 DNA: TGTGCCACTCAGACAGGGAGTAAGCCCCAGCATTTT

D gene: TRBD1
clone size: NA
J gene: TRBJ1-3
V gene: TRBV9
CDR3 protein: CASSPTGGSGNTIYF
CDR3 DNA: TGTGCCAGCAGCCCTACAGGGGGCTCTGGAAACACCATATATTTT

D gene: NA
clone size: NA
J gene: TRBJ1-2
V gene: TRBV28
CDR3 protein: CASSLYVANYGYTF
CDR3 DNA: TGTGCCAGCAGTTTATATGTAGCTAACTATGGCTACACCTTC

D gene: NA
clone size: many
J gene: TRBJ2-1
V gene: TRBV4-3
CDR3 protein: CASSQEGGRKQFF
CDR3 DNA: TGCGCCAGCAGCCAAGAAGGTGGGAGGAAGCAGTTCTTC

D gene: NA
clone size: many
J gene: TRBJ1-2
V gene: TRBV11-2
CDR3 protein: CASSFRGGYTF
CDR3 DNA: TGTGCCAGCAGCTTTAGAGGTGGCTACACCTTC

D gene: NA
clone size: NA
J gene: TRBJ1-2
V gene: TRBV15
CDR3 protein: CATSYLPGGYGYTF
CDR3 DNA: TGTGCCACCAGCTACCTACCCGGGGGCTATGGCTACACCTTC